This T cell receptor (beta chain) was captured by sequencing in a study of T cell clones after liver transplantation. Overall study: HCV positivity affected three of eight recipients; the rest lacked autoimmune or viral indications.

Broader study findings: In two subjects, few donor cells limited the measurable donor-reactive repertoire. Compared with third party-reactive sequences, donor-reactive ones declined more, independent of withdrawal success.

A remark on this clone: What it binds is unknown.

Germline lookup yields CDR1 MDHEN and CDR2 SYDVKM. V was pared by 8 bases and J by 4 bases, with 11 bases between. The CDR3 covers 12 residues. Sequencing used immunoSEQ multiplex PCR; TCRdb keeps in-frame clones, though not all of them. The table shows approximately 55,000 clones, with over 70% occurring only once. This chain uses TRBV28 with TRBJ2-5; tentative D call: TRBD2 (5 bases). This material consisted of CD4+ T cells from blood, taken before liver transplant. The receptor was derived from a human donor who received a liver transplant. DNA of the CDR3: TGTGCCAGCGGGAGTGGGGTAGAGACCCAGTACTTC. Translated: CASGSGVETQYF. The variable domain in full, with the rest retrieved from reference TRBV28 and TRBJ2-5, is DVKVTQSSRYLVKRTGEKVFLECVQDMDHENMFWYRQDPGLGLRLIYFSYDVKMKEKGDIPEGYSVSREKKERFSLILESASTNQTSMYLCASGSGVETQYFGPGTRLLVL.